Each of the 4 T cell receptor beta chains below was sequenced from the same sample in a study of blood T cell repertoires in COVID-19. Clones were read by immunoSEQ multiplex PCR, and TCRdb kept only the in-frame ones, dropping some. The sample carries 70,000 to 95,000 clones, 75% to 85% recorded once. Sequencing was performed on peripheral blood. Receptors were obtained from a man aged 55 to 69 with COVID-19, enrolled during active disease.

V gene TRBV10-3 combines with J gene TRBJ2-3; TRBD2 might be the D (5 bases). The CDR3 consists of 14 residues. Trimming pared 2 bases from V and 4 bases from J, leaving 10 bases between. The germline V gene encodes CDR1 ENHRY and CDR2 SYGVKD. CDR3 DNA sequence: TGTGCCATCAGTGAGCCCGTCGGGGCAGATACGCAGTATTTT. Translated: CAISEPVGADTQYF.

The V and J genes are TRBV7-9 and TRBJ1-2, with a possible D match to TRBD1 (6 bases). CDR1 SEHNR and CDR2 FQNEAQ come from the germline V gene (reference sequence). V gave up 2 bases and J gave up 6 bases, with 25 bases separating them. The CDR3 spans 18 residues. DNA for the CDR3: TGTGCCAGCAGCTTATCTCGGGGGGCGGGTTCATTCGTCCATGGCTACACCTTC. Protein product: CASSLSRGAGSFVHGYTF.

The sample holds a few counts of this clone. J is TRBJ2-7 and V is TRBV5-4, with unresolved D. Deletions cut 0 bases from V and 0 bases from J, with 4 bases between. CDR3 length: 13 amino acids. Germline CDR1 reads SGHNT; CDR2 reads YYREEE (reference sequence). CDR3 DNA: TGTGCCAGCAGCTTGGGGAGCTCCTACGAGCAGTACTTC. Residues: CASSLGSSYEQYF.

This clone was seen a few times. Germline is not matched at one junction end, which may reflect a read error. V and J are TRBV11-2 and TRBJ2-7; D unclear. Per germline, CDR1 SGHAT and CDR2 FQNNGV. The CDR3 is 14 residues long. CDR3 sequence reads: CASSLDHTSYEQYF. Here the CDR3 DNA reads TGTGCCAGCAGCCTAGACCACACGTCCTACGAGCAGTACTTC.